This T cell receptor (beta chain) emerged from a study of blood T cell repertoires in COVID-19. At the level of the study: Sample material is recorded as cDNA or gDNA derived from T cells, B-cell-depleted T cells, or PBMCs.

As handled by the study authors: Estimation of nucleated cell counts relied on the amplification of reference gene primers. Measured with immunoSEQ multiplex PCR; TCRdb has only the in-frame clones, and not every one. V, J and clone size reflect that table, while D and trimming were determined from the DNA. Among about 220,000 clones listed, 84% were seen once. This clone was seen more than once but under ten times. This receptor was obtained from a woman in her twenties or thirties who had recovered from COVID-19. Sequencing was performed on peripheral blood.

CDR3 DNA: TGCGCCAGCAGCTTGACTATCCCTGGTGAAAAACTGTTTTTT. Encoded protein: CASSLTIPGEKLFF. The V gene is TRBV5-1, the J gene TRBJ1-4; D not certain. Germline V lookup: CDR1 SGHRS, CDR2 YFSETQ. The CDR3 length is 14 residues. The V end was cut by 1 base, the J end by 7 bases, with 11 bases between.